This T cell receptor beta chain was captured in a study of human T cells and chemical hapten exposure. About the research overall: Across its approximately 25 weeks, the study gave patients weekly diphenylcyclopropenone doses to the scalp. Patch tests containing 0.01% DPC, applied to the upper back, were read at 6 days.

CDR1 and CDR2 from the germline V gene are MGHDK and SYGVNS. Trimming left V 10 bases short and J 7 bases short, with 11 bases between. This CDR3 has 12 amino acids. TCRdb ran MiXCR on the RACE reads and lists one entry per CDR3 protein. In the table there are 73,000 or so distinct CDR3 sequences, 8.5% of which are singletons. For this clonotype: Its antigen is as yet unknown.

Indicated time point: patch test 2, 6 weeks after DPC sensitization. Sample treatment: therapeutic diphenylcyclopropenone sensitization with weekly scalp DPC. Suited to DPC and affected by alopecia, the donors ranged from 18 to 70 years old. The study's findings and limits: The number of TCRs over 1 in 1000 frequency stayed unchanged after DPC.

Sequences were derived from whole blood, sampled in connection with sensitization to the hapten diphenylcyclopropenone (DPC). The clonotype was recovered from a woman in her 50s with alopecia areata. Some clones in this sample may be carry-over from other donors' samples. V usage is TRBV25-1 and J usage is TRBJ1-6; possibly TRBD1 for D (5 bases). The CDR3 nucleotides are TGTGCCACTCACCAGGGCAATTCACCCCTCCACTTT. Residues: CATHQGNSPLHF.